This TCR beta chain is drawn from a study of cytomegalovirus exposure and HLA in healthy donors. Study-level background: Previous work identified 120 million or so unique TCR beta sequences from around 200 million T cells. Inside one of the first data releases sat roughly 80 million unique TCRs taken from HLA-typed donors.

With 60 Vbeta and 13 Jbeta primers, the PCR was carried out. Using immunoSEQ multiplex PCR, the repertoire was profiled, and TCRdb retains in-frame clones only, with some absent. The data hold about 95,000 clones, with under 90% observed a single time. Unmatched junction bases numbered 7, after V lost 5 bases and J lost 2 bases. The CDR3 length is 17 residues. Germline V lookup: CDR1 MDHEN, CDR2 SYDVKM. This clone was counted a single time. The rearrangement links TRBV28 to TRBJ1-3, with 12 bases identical to TRBD1. The sample comprised PBMCs. The sequence was collected from a woman in her sixties or seventies in good health and CMV-seropositive. CDR3 protein: CASSPRGTGGAGNTIYF. The CDR3 coding sequence is TGTGCCAGCAGTCCGCGGGGGACAGGGGGCGCTGGAAACACCATATATTTT.